Listed below are T cell receptor beta chains from one sample, sequenced in a study of blood T cell repertoires in COVID-19. Repertoires were generated with immunoSEQ multiplex PCR, while TCRdb's copy carries only in-frame clones and drops some. This table holds fewer than 150,000 clones, roughly 86% found once. Sequenced sample: peripheral blood. The receptors shown here come from a man aged 45 to 65 with active or convalescent COVID-19. CDR3s include the opening cysteine and the closing phenylalanine or tryptophan. The D gene is left open where the match is weak. A row's size may be missing; if present it is once, few, many or a size class.

j_gene	d_gene	abundance	v_gene	CDR3aa	CDR3nt
TRBJ2-1	NA	NA	TRBV9	CASSYVGGTYNEQFF	TGTGCCAGCAGCTACGTCGGCGGGACCTACAATGAGCAGTTCTTC
TRBJ2-3	TRBD2	once	TRBV2	CASRESGRAGDTQYF	TGTGCCAGCAGGGAGAGCGGGAGGGCAGGCGATACGCAGTATTTT
TRBJ2-1	TRBD2	NA	TRBV28	CASRTSGRDEQFF	TGTGCCAGCAGGACTAGCGGGAGGGATGAGCAGTTCTTC
TRBJ1-4	NA	NA	TRBV5-1	CASSLAARVEEKLFF	TGCGCCAGCAGCTTGGCAGCGCGAGTAGAGGAAAAACTGTTTTTT
TRBJ1-2	NA	NA	TRBV30	CAWRRGSGLYGYTF	TGTGCCTGGAGAAGAGGTTCCGGCCTGTATGGCTACACCTTC
TRBJ2-1	TRBD1	NA	TRBV28	CASSSPRDRADEQFF	TGTGCCAGCAGTTCCCCCCGAGACAGGGCCGATGAGCAGTTCTTC
TRBJ1-1	TRBD1	NA	TRBV5-3	CARSQPGDRDWDTEAFF	TGTGCCAGAAGTCAGCCTGGGGACAGGGATTGGGACACTGAAGCTTTCTTT
TRBJ1-6	NA	NA	TRBV7-2	CASSLQGRGSPLHF	TGTGCCAGCAGCTTGCAGGGGAGAGGGTCACCCCTCCACTTT
TRBJ1-1	TRBD1	NA	TRBV3-1/TRBV3-2	CASSRGQVDTEAFF	TGTGCCAGCAGCCGAGGACAGGTCGACACTGAAGCTTTCTTT
TRBJ1-1	NA	NA	TRBV3-1/TRBV3-2	CASSQNIKNTEAFF	TGTGCCAGCAGCCAAAACATAAAGAACACTGAAGCTTTCTTT
TRBJ2-5	TRBD1	NA	TRBV5-1	CASSLADRVLGQETQYF	TGCGCCAGCAGCTTGGCGGACAGGGTTCTTGGTCAAGAGACCCAGTACTTC
TRBJ2-1	NA	NA	TRBV4-1	CASSQDPGLGYNEQFF	TGCGCCAGCAGCCAGGATCCGGGACTGGGCTACAATGAGCAGTTCTTC
TRBJ2-3	TRBD2	NA	TRBV19	CASSIVGGSTDTQYF	TGTGCCAGTAGTATAGTGGGCGGGAGTACAGATACGCAGTATTTT
TRBJ1-4	NA	NA	TRBV7-9	CASSYKHRATNEKLFF	TGTGCCAGCAGCTACAAACACAGGGCCACTAATGAAAAACTGTTTTTT
TRBJ1-3	NA	NA	TRBV18	CASSIEGSGTSGNTIYF	TGTGCCAGCTCAATCGAAGGATCGGGGACATCAGGAAACACCATATATTTT
TRBJ1-5	NA	NA	TRBV10-3	CAISAGVDQPQHF	TGTGCCATCAGTGCGGGGGTTGATCAGCCCCAGCATTTT
TRBJ2-7	NA	NA	TRBV29-1	CSVEGGTGGSYEQYF	TGCAGCGTTGAAGGTGGGACTGGGGGCTCCTACGAGCAGTACTTC
TRBJ1-5	TRBD1	few	TRBV10-3	CAISRTGNSNQPQHF	TGTGCCATCAGCCGGACAGGTAATTCCAATCAGCCCCAGCATTTT
TRBJ2-5	TRBD1	NA	TRBV24-1	CATSDSGTGVETQYF	TGTGCCACCAGTGATTCCGGGACAGGGGTAGAGACCCAGTACTTC
TRBJ2-3	TRBD2	NA	TRBV29-1	CSVKLAGAGDTQYF	TGCAGCGTTAAACTAGCGGGAGCAGGGGATACGCAGTATTTT
TRBJ2-7	TRBD2	once	TRBV6-6	CASSYWRTSSYEQYF	TGTGCCAGCAGTTACTGGCGGACTAGCTCCTACGAGCAGTACTTC
TRBJ2-6	NA	NA	TRBV28	CDQAANSGANVLTF	TGCGACCAGGCCGCGAACTCTGGGGCCAACGTCCTGACTTTC
TRBJ1-1	TRBD1	once	TRBV18	CASSTTGGTEAFF	TGTGCCAGCTCAACGACAGGGGGCACTGAAGCTTTCTTT
TRBJ2-1	NA	NA	TRBV28	CASSPQWNEQFF	TGTGCCAGCAGCCCCCAGTGGAATGAGCAGTTCTTC
TRBJ2-7	NA	NA	TRBV6-2/TRBV6-3	CASSPGTSLYEQYF	TGTGCCAGCAGTCCCGGGACTTCACTGTACGAGCAGTACTTC
TRBJ2-7	NA	NA	TRBV29-1	CSVRDTSSYEQYF	TGCAGCGTTCGGGACACGAGCTCCTACGAGCAGTACTTC
TRBJ2-5	TRBD1	NA	TRBV9	CASSVSPGTGGRGETQYF	TGTGCCAGCAGCGTCAGTCCCGGGACAGGGGGTCGGGGAGAGACCCAGTACTTC
TRBJ2-3	TRBD1	NA	TRBV18	CASSWGQGTDTQYF	TGTGCCAGCTCATGGGGACAGGGAACAGATACGCAGTATTTT
TRBJ1-4	NA	NA	TRBV6-4	CASSDVTTTNEKLFF	TGTGCCAGCAGTGACGTTACAACAACTAATGAAAAACTGTTTTTT
TRBJ2-3	TRBD2	NA	TRBV27	CASSPGLAGGPTDTQYF	TGTGCCAGCAGTCCGGGACTAGCGGGAGGGCCCACAGATACGCAGTATTTT
TRBJ2-3	TRBD2	few	TRBV11-1	CASSRLAGGNTQYF	TGTGCCAGCAGCAGACTAGCGGGAGGGAATACGCAGTATTTT
TRBJ1-5	NA	NA	TRBV6-5	CASSYRRDHQPQHF	TGTGCCAGCAGTTATAGGAGGGATCATCAGCCCCAGCATTTT
TRBJ1-5	TRBD1	NA	TRBV19	CASSGDRGYNQPQHF	TGTGCCAGTAGTGGGGACAGGGGGTACAATCAGCCCCAGCATTTT
TRBJ2-2	TRBD2	NA	TRBV5-8	CASSLASGNTGELFF	TGTGCCAGCAGCTTGGCTAGCGGGAACACCGGGGAGCTGTTTTTT
TRBJ2-1	TRBD1	NA	TRBV28	CATQGAHNEQFF	TGTGCCACCCAGGGGGCCCACAATGAGCAGTTCTTC
TRBJ2-2	TRBD1	NA	TRBV30	CAWSAGTVNTGELFF	TGTGCCTGGAGCGCCGGGACAGTGAACACCGGGGAGCTGTTTTTT
TRBJ1-1	TRBD1	NA	TRBV4-1	CASSQRDRGAPEGF	TGCGCCAGCAGCCAACGGGACAGGGGGGCCCCGGAAGGCTTT
TRBJ2-3	TRBD2	NA	TRBV15	CATSRRSGLAGAGTQYF	TGTGCCACCAGCAGGAGGTCGGGACTAGCGGGAGCTGGTACGCAGTATTTT
TRBJ2-3	TRBD1	NA	TRBV27	CASSTSRPGGDTQYF	TGTGCCAGCAGTACCAGTAGGCCAGGGGGCGATACGCAGTATTTT
TRBJ1-2	TRBD1	NA	TRBV29-1	CSVRQGSGYTF	TGCAGCGTGAGACAGGGGTCTGGCTACACCTTC
TRBJ2-3	TRBD2	once	TRBV19	CASSLPTSGRTDTQYF	TGTGCCAGTAGTTTACCGACTAGCGGGAGAACAGATACGCAGTATTTT
TRBJ2-7	TRBD1	NA	TRBV7-9	CASSLGQGAYEQYF	TGTGCCAGCAGCTTGGGACAGGGGGCCTACGAGCAGTACTTC
TRBJ2-3	NA	once	TRBV13	CASSLVAGGGDTQYF	TGTGCCAGCAGCTTAGTAGCAGGGGGAGGAGATACGCAGTATTTT
TRBJ2-7	TRBD2	NA	TRBV5-5	CASGTGLGGLAGISSYEQYF	TGTGCCAGCGGGACAGGACTGGGGGGACTAGCGGGAATCAGCTCCTACGAGCAGTACTTC
TRBJ2-3	NA	once	TRBV5-6	CASSLPYQGIVDTQYF	TGTGCCAGCAGCTTACCGTATCAGGGTATTGTAGATACGCAGTATTTT